This T cell receptor (beta chain) was identified during a study of vaccination effects on CD4 cells after COVID-19. There are 14 residues in the CDR3. Between the trimmed V and J ends, which lost 3 bases and 6 bases, there was a span of 13 bases. CDR1 is SGHTA and CDR2 is FQGTGA in the germline V gene. Culture lasted around eleven days before CD4+ T cell isolation. Their SARS-CoV-2 infection, verified by PCR, occurred between March and December 2020. Participants each got two BNT162b2 or mRNA-1273 vaccine doses. Researchers swapped half the medium for IL-2 medium on both days 3 and 7. Whole-study findings and limits: Marked clonal contraction of both clone types appeared late after vaccination.

The data were produced by immunoSEQ multiplex PCR, yet TCRdb's version contains in-frame clones alone and is incomplete. The repertoire holds roughly 46,000 clones, with around 80% as singletons. Of note for this clone: Its matching antigen is unknown.

The clonotype was recovered from a human donor who had a prior SARS-CoV-2 infection. The sample consisted of CD4+ T cells from PBMCs cultured without peptide, taken after COVID-19 vaccination. This chain connects TRBV7-3 to TRBJ2-3; D call uncertain. CDR3 nucleotides: TGTGCCAGCAGCTTTTCGGCCGGGTCGGATACGCAGTATTTT. It encodes CASSFSAGSDTQYF.